The 18 T cell receptor beta chains below come from one sample, sequenced in a study of graft-versus-host responses after intestinal transplantation (dated by TCRdb to the early 2020s). The sample's time point, from its label and the paper: cells obtained before transplantation from donor or recipient. Antigens for these TCRs are unknown. Libraries were made using the immunoSEQ multiplex PCR assay. TCRdb obtained this table from immuneACCESS and retained in-frame rearrangements with V and J assigned. These tables miss some clones; where compared with another copy, unresolved V genes account for less than half of the shortfall, and the remainder is unexplained. The sample table records some 90,000 clones; 92% of these occur just once. Together, the top ten hold around 0.33% of the sample. The starting material was unstimulated CD4+ T cells sorted from spleen or lymph node cells, obtained before intestinal transplant. The receptor set was obtained from a human donor who received an intestinal transplant.

The V and J genes are TRBV10-1 and TRBJ2-5, with 13 bases that match TRBD2. Germline lookup yields CDR1 WNHNN and CDR2 SYGVQD (reference sequence). Trimming cost V 9 bases and J 1 base; bases outside gene matches: 2. This CDR3 has 14 residues. The CDR3 loop is CASTSGRGQETQYF. CDR3 nucleotide sequence: TGCGCCAGTACTAGCGGGAGGGGCCAAGAGACCCAGTACTTC.

The chain combines TRBV10-2 with TRBJ1-2; D is unclear. The CDR3 runs to 12 residues. Looked up from germline, CDR1 is WSHSY and CDR2 is SAAADI. Deletions cut 4 bases from V and 6 bases from J, with 9 bases between. CDR3 bases: TGCGCCAGCAGTGGGGTCAGTAATGGCTACACCTTC. Protein product: CASSGVSNGYTF.

This clone was counted a single time. J is TRBJ1-1 and V is TRBV9; D unresolved. Germline V gene sequence: CDR1 SGDLS, CDR2 YYNGEE. CDR3 length: 13 amino acids. Deletions cut 4 bases from V and 5 bases from J, with 12 bases between. CDR3 sequence: CASSQAGRTEAFF. The CDR3 bases are TGTGCCAGCAGCCAGGCGGGGAGGACTGAAGCTTTCTTT.

The genes are TRBV23-1 and TRBJ2-7, with D hard to call. TRBV23-1 is filed as an ORF, its function uncertain. V was pared by 1 base and J by 2 bases, with 18 bases between. The CDR3 is 17 residues long. CDR3 coding DNA: TGCGCCAGCAGTCAATTCGACCCCGGCCCACCGACCTACGAGCAGTACTTC. It yields the protein CASSQFDPGPPTYEQYF.

This sequence joins TRBV12-5 and TRBJ2-5; TRBD2 aligns across 9 bases. CDR1 and CDR2 (germline): LGHNT, FRNRAP. This CDR3 region has 16 residues. V was clipped by 0 bases and J by 5 bases; unmatched bases: 7. CDR3 region: CASGLVLGGRGETQYF. The CDR3, as DNA: TGTGCTAGTGGTTTGGTACTAGGCGGGAGGGGGGAGACCCAGTACTTC. The full variable domain, with the rest looked up from reference TRBV12-5 and TRBJ2-5, is DARVTQTPRHKVTEMGQEVTMRCQPILGHNTVFWYRQTMMQGLELLAYFRNRAPLDDSGMPKDRFSAEMPDATLATLKIQPSEPRDSAVYFCASGLVLGGRGETQYFGPGTRLLVL.

The chain carries TRBV4-1 and TRBJ2-7; D is ambiguous. V shed 1 base and J shed 4 bases, with 8 bases lying between them. The CDR3 runs 13 residues. From germline, CDR1 is MGHRA and CDR2 YSYEKL. CDR3 region: CASSQAPFYEQYF. The CDR3, as DNA: TGCGCCAGCAGCCAAGCCCCTTTTTACGAGCAGTACTTC.

The chain has TRBV6-5 and TRBJ2-7; 7 bases agree with TRBD1. The CDR3 loop spans 15 amino acids. The germline CDR1 and CDR2 sequences are MNHEY and SVGAGI. The junction had 8 bases not matched to a gene; V was cut back by 5 bases and J by 1 base. CDR3 coding DNA: TGTGCCAGCAGTCCACACAGGGGATCGTCCTACGAGCAGTACTTC. Protein product: CASSPHRGSSYEQYF.

This sequence joins TRBV18 and TRBJ2-7; D is ambiguous. Germline CDR1 is KGHSH and CDR2 is LQKENI. The V end lost 4 bases, the J end lost 3 bases, and 25 bases lay between the germline ends. This CDR3 contains 18 residues. CDR3 nucleotide sequence: TGTGCCAGCTCACTCACACCCCGCCAGGCTTCTGTTGTCTACGAGCAGTACTTC. It codes for CASSLTPRQASVVYEQYF.

The chain couples TRBV7-9 to TRBJ2-7, with a tentative D call TRBD1 (6 bases). With 5 bases removed from V and 1 base from J, the gap between germline ends came to 15 bases. Germline CDR1 and CDR2: SEHNR and FQNEAQ (reference sequence). CDR3 length: 15 amino acids. In nucleotides, the CDR3 is TGTGCCAGCAGCGCGCCGGGACAACCGTCCTACGAGCAGTACTTC. This sequence encodes CASSAPGQPSYEQYF.

The genes are TRBV6-5 and TRBJ1-2; D not resolved. Trimming pared 0 bases from V and 1 base from J, leaving 12 bases between. CDR3 size: 16 residues. CDR1 is MNHEY, CDR2 SVGAGI, per germline. DNA for the CDR3: TGTGCCAGCAGTTACTCCGGGCAGCCTCTTAACTATGGCTACACCTTC. It codes for CASSYSGQPLNYGYTF.

The chain combines TRBV25-1 with TRBJ1-2, with no clear D. From germline, CDR1 is MGHDK and CDR2 SYGVNS. The CDR3 loop spans 13 amino acids. The ends were cut back, 1 base at V and 7 bases at J, with 10 bases in the middle. The CDR3 spells CASSESKGGGYTF. The CDR3 bases are TGTGCCAGCAGTGAATCGAAGGGTGGTGGCTACACCTTC.

The genes are TRBV2 and TRBJ2-2; TRBD2 might be the D (5 bases). This CDR3 is 14 amino acids long. Germline V CDR1 and CDR2: SNHLY, FYNNEI. Trimming shortened V by 4 bases and J by 5 bases, and 11 bases separated the two germline ends. The CDR3 reads CASSASSWTGELFF. DNA for the CDR3: TGTGCCAGCAGTGCTAGCAGTTGGACCGGGGAGCTGTTTTTT.

This chain uses TRBV11-2 with TRBJ1-2; the D gene is possibly TRBD1 (6 bases). The germline V gene has CDR1 SGHAT and CDR2 FQNNGV. The CDR3 consists of 14 residues. Trimming stripped 3 bases from V and 4 bases from J, with 12 bases between. CDR3: CASSLYREAYGYTF. The CDR3 DNA is TGTGCCAGCAGCTTGTACAGGGAAGCCTATGGCTACACCTTC.

This chain joins TRBV7-9 and TRBJ1-2; D gene uncertain. Looked up from germline, CDR1 is SEHNR and CDR2 is FQNEAQ (reference sequence). The V gene lost 3 bases and the J gene lost 4 bases, with 12 bases spanning the gap. The CDR3 sequence is 14 residues long. CDR3 sequence reads: CASSLGTGFYGYTF. Here the CDR3 DNA reads TGTGCCAGCAGCTTGGGAACGGGTTTCTATGGCTACACCTTC.

This clone was observed a single time. The chain employs TRBV11-2 and TRBJ1-2; no clear D gene. Germline CDR1 SGHAT, CDR2 FQNNGV. The CDR3 is made up of 17 amino acids. V was pared by 1 base and J by 2 bases, with 17 bases between. DNA of the CDR3: TGTGCCAGCAGCTTAGGGGCAGGTGTGGGTACGAACTATGGCTACACCTTC. It specifies CASSLGAGVGTNYGYTF.

The genes are TRBV27 and TRBJ1-2; D may be TRBD1 (6 bases). This CDR3 comprises 13 residues. Germline V gene data show CDR1 as MNHEY and CDR2 as SMNVEV (reference sequence). V was cut by 5 bases and J by 4 bases, with 11 bases left in between. As DNA, the CDR3 is TGTGCCAGCAGTGTGACAGGCGGCTATGGCTACACCTTC. This sequence encodes CASSVTGGYGYTF.

The chain recombines TRBV6-1 with TRBJ2-6; D not certain. V lost 4 bases to trimming and J lost 0 bases, with 7 bases between them. CDR1 and CDR2 (germline): MNHNS, SASEGT. The CDR3 length is 15 residues. The CDR3 is CASSVTASGANVLTF. The CDR3, as DNA: TGTGCCAGCAGTGTCACAGCCTCTGGGGCCAACGTCCTGACTTTC.

The chain joins TRBV29-1 to TRBJ1-2, with D possibly being TRBD1 (5 bases). Trimming pared 5 bases from V and 2 bases from J, leaving 12 bases between. Germline V gene data show CDR1 as SQVTM and CDR2 as ANQGSEA. The CDR3 is 13 amino acids. The CDR3 nucleotides read TGCAGCGTTATCCCTGGGGGAAACTATGGCTACACCTTC. Translation gives CSVIPGGNYGYTF.